This is a list of T cell receptor beta chains from one sample in a study of response to subunit inactivated influenza vaccine. Each CDR3 protein gets one entry after TCRdb re-called the RT-PCR reads with MiXCR. This sample has hundreds of thousands of distinct CDR3 sequences, with approximately 7.1% found just once. The material was PBMCs from blood, obtained less than 30 months after vaccination. Every receptor here comes from a man in his fifties or sixties who received an inactivated influenza vaccine. Both conserved end residues are part of each CDR3. D genes are given only for firm matches. Clone size is given for some rows only: seen once, a few or many times, or a class if the clone is expanded.

TGTGCCAGCAGTCAGACACAGGGCAAATATCAGCCCCAGCATTTT,CASSQTQGKYQPQHF,TRBJ1-5,TRBV6-2/TRBV6-3,few,.
TGTGCCAGCAGCGTAGCTGCAGGGATTGACTATGGCTACACCTTC,CASSVAAGIDYGYTF,TRBJ1-2,TRBV9,few,.
TGTGCCAGCAGCAAGAACAGGGGGCGCATCGAAGAGACCCAGTACTTC,CASSKNRGRIEETQYF,TRBJ2-5,TRBV7-9,.,TRBD1
TGTGCCACGAGTCTAGCGGGGGGTAGCTCCTACAATGAGCAGTTCTTC,CATSLAGGSSYNEQFF,TRBJ2-1,TRBV10-3,.,TRBD2
TGCGCCAGCAGCCTCCCTAGGGCAGACACAGATACGCAGTATTTT,CASSLPRADTDTQYF,TRBJ2-3,TRBV5-1,many,.
TGTGCCAGTGCAACGACAGGGGTTAATTCACCCCTCCACTTT,CASATTGVNSPLHF,TRBJ1-6,TRBV19,many,TRBD1
TGTGCCAGCAGCCAAGAGGACTGGAGCCGACACAATGAGCAGTTCTTC,CASSQEDWSRHNEQFF,TRBJ2-1,TRBV4-2,.,.
TGTGCCAGCTCACCGGACGGTGGAGCTAACTATGGCTACACCTTC,CASSPDGGANYGYTF,TRBJ1-2,TRBV18,once,.
TGCGCCAGCAGCTCCCGCCAGGGGGTACTGGGCGAGCAGTACTTC,CASSSRQGVLGEQYF,TRBJ2-7,TRBV5-1,few,TRBD1
TGTGCCAGCAGCCCCTACTCTAGGATTCGAGAGACCCAGTACTTC,CASSPYSRIRETQYF,TRBJ2-5,TRBV7-2,.,.
TGTGCCAGCAGCCTCCAAGGACTAGCGGGAGCCGGGGAGCTGTTTTTT,CASSLQGLAGAGELFF,TRBJ2-2,TRBV11-2,.,TRBD2
TGTGCCTGGAGGAGTGCAGGGAACACCGGGGAGCTGTTTTTT,CAWRSAGNTGELFF,TRBJ2-2,TRBV30,few,.
TGCAGTGCACCCGGACTCAGGGGTTCCTCCTACAATGAGCAGTTCTTC,CSAPGLRGSSYNEQFF,TRBJ2-1,TRBV20-1,few,.
TGTGCCATCAGTGCGGGAGTAGCGGGAGTGCCAGATACGCAGTATTTT,CAISAGVAGVPDTQYF,TRBJ2-3,TRBV10-3,.,TRBD2
TGTGCCAGCAGCCAACAAGACTACGAGCAGTACTTC,CASSQQDYEQYF,TRBJ2-7,TRBV5-6,few,.
TGCGCCAGCAGCCAAGCCACCCCCGAGTTGGCAGGACGCAATGAGCAGTTCTTC,CASSQATPELAGRNEQFF,TRBJ2-1,TRBV4-3,many,.
TGTGCCAGCAGCTTGCCCCGGGGGCGCAGAGTCTTCAATGAGCAGTTCTTC,CASSLPRGRRVFNEQFF,TRBJ2-1,TRBV5-5,.,.
TGTGCCAGCAGCGCGGGACAGATCTACGAGCAGTACTTC,CASSAGQIYEQYF,TRBJ2-7,TRBV5-5,few,.
TGTGCCAGCAGCCAAGCGGTGGCCCGGGCTGAAAAACTGTTTTTT,CASSQAVARAEKLFF,TRBJ1-4,TRBV4-2,.,.
TGTGCCAGCAGCTTAGCGCCGGGACAGGGGGCATCTAATGAAAAACTGTTTTTT,CASSLAPGQGASNEKLFF,TRBJ1-4,TRBV7-6,few,TRBD1
TGCAGTGCTAGAGATTACACAGGGCCTCAAGAGACCCAGTACTTC,CSARDYTGPQETQYF,TRBJ2-5,TRBV20-1,few,.
TGTGCCAGCAGCTATACGGACAGGGCGGGTGGCTACACCTTC,CASSYTDRAGGYTF,TRBJ1-2,TRBV7-9,few,TRBD1
TGTGCCAGCAGCCAAGATACCCAGGGGTTCTATGGCTACACCTTC,CASSQDTQGFYGYTF,TRBJ1-2,TRBV4-2,few,.
TGCAGTGCTAGAAATCCAGCGGGAAGGGCACACAATGAGCAGTTCTTC,CSARNPAGRAHNEQFF,TRBJ2-1,TRBV20-1,.,TRBD2
TGTGCCAGCAGTAGACTAGCGGGAGGGGGGCCAAGCACAGATACGCAGTATTTT,CASSRLAGGGPSTDTQYF,TRBJ2-3,TRBV6-4,.,TRBD2
TGTGCCAGCAGCTTTGCAGTCGGGTTGTCAGATACGCAGTATTTT,CASSFAVGLSDTQYF,TRBJ2-3,TRBV7-9,.,.
TGCAGTGCTAGACCCCCTAACGGGGGGGATCAAGAGACCCAGTACTTC,CSARPPNGGDQETQYF,TRBJ2-5,TRBV20-1,few,TRBD2
TGTGCCAGCAGTTTAGTTTTCGTGTGGTTGAGGACAGGGGATAACATGAACACTGAAGCTTTCTTT,CASSLVFVWLRTGDNMNTEAFF,TRBJ1-1,TRBV12-3/TRBV12-4,many,TRBD1
TGTGCCAGCATAGGCAGGGACAATGAGCAGTTCTTC,CASIGRDNEQFF,TRBJ2-1,TRBV6-1,few,.
TGTGCCAGCAGCCCCAAACAGGGGATCCCAGAGACCCAGTACTTC,CASSPKQGIPETQYF,TRBJ2-5,TRBV7-9,.,TRBD1
TGTGCCAGCAGCCAAGACGGACGGCAGGGGGCATTCTTGAATGAAAAACTGTTTTTT,CASSQDGRQGAFLNEKLFF,TRBJ1-4,TRBV14,few,TRBD1
TGTGCCAGCAGCCCTAGCGGGGGAAACTCCTACGAGCAGTACTTC,CASSPSGGNSYEQYF,TRBJ2-7,TRBV12-3/TRBV12-4,few,TRBD2
TGTGCCAGCAGCTTAATCCCGGGGCCGGGGAGAACCCAGTACTTC,CASSLIPGPGRTQYF,TRBJ2-5,TRBV7-3,few,.
TGTGCCAGCAGCGTAGTGTCGGGAGCCACAGATACGCAGTATTTT,CASSVVSGATDTQYF,TRBJ2-3,TRBV9,.,.
TGCAGTGCTAGTAGACTAGCGGGGGGGCCTACGGATACGCAGTATTTT,CSASRLAGGPTDTQYF,TRBJ2-3,TRBV20-1,few,TRBD2
TGCAGTGCGATGACAGGACGTCAGCCCCAGCATTTT,CSAMTGRQPQHF,TRBJ1-5,TRBV20-1,few,.
TGTGCCAGCAGCCAACAGACGGTCACTGAAGCTTTCTTT,CASSQQTVTEAFF,TRBJ1-1,TRBV7-8,many,.
TGTGCCACCAGATCCGGACAGGGTGCAACAGATACGCAGTATTTT,CATRSGQGATDTQYF,TRBJ2-3,TRBV24-1,.,TRBD1
TGTGCCAGTAGTATCGGACAGGGAAACATTCAGTACTTC,CASSIGQGNIQYF,TRBJ2-4,TRBV19,few,TRBD1
.,CASSPFGAETQYF,TRBJ2-5,TRBV18,.,.
TGTGCCAGCAGCTCGACAGGGGGAGGCACCGGGGAGCTGTTTTTT,CASSSTGGGTGELFF,TRBJ2-2,TRBV11-2,many,TRBD1
TGTGCCAGCAGGTTGGGACAGGGGGCTTCAAACATTCAGTACTTC,CASRLGQGASNIQYF,TRBJ2-4,TRBV12-3/TRBV12-4,few,TRBD1